This T cell receptor beta chain stems from a study of blood T cells in healthy people across ages. As for this clonotype: What it binds is not known.

CDR1 and CDR2 (germline): MNHNS, SASEGT. V was cut by 0 bases and J by 4 bases, with 9 bases left in between. CDR3 size: 14 residues. Then a second PCR, running about 6 to 12 cycles, was carried out with a sample-barcoded 5' primer and a J-beta primer mix. One entry per CDR3 protein, called by TCRdb with MiXCR from the 5' RACE reads. Of approximately 1.5 million distinct CDR3 sequences listed, about 35% are singletons. Findings and caveats of the study: Among T cells, TCR beta diversity per million cells dropped roughly linearly as age rose.

The chain employs TRBV6-1 and TRBJ1-1; no firm D call. This receptor was obtained from a woman in her thirties in good health. The sequenced material came from blood. CDR3 region: CASSEAVRRTEAFF. CDR3 DNA sequence: TGTGCCAGCAGTGAAGCGGTGAGGCGCACTGAAGCTTTCTTT.